The present entry profiles one T cell receptor beta chain with its context. Its antigen is not known. This sample stems from a study of shared clonotypes between healthy human individuals. Overall study findings and caveats: Compared with memory subsets, naive subsets generally had larger estimated richness. An expected dependence of interdonor clonotype sharing on sequencing depth was noted.

J was trimmed by 8 bases and V by 4 bases; bases with no gene match: 8. The CDR3 is 15 residues long. Germline-derived CDR1 and CDR2 are MNHEY and SMNVEV (reference sequence). The donors were adults (healthy and HIV-negative) with no recent acute infections or vaccinations. Splitting the CD4+ cells yielded a CD45RA+ naive subset and a CD45RA-negative memory subset. Data came from immunoSEQ multiplex PCR; TCRdb stores just in-frame clones and leaves some out. The sample holds over 700,000 clones, 55% to 80% seen once. The chain links TRBV27 to TRBJ1-2; 12 positions agree with TRBD1. The sequenced material came from memory CD4+ T cells sorted from blood. The subset: CD45RA-negative fraction. This sequence was found in a woman under 40 in good health. CDR3 protein: CASSWSGQGAAGYTF. CDR3 DNA: TGTGCCAGCAGTTGGTCGGGACAGGGGGCGGCCGGCTACACCTTC.